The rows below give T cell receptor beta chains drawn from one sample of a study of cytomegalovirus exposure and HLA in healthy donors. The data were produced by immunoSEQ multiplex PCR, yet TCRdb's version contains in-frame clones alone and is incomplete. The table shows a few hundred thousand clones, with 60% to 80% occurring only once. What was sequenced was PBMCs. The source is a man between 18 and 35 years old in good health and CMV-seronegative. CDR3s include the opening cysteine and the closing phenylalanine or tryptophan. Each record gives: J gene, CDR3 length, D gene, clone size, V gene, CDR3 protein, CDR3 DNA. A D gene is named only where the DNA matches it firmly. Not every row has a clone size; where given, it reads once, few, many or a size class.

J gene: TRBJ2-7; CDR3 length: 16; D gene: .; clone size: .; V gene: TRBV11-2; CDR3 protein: CASSGLLGGARHEQYF; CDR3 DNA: TGTGCCAGCAGCGGCCTACTGGGCGGGGCCAGGCACGAGCAGTACTTC
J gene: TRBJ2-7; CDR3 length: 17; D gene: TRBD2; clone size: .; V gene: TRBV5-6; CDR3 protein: CASSMLQGSGLSYEQYF; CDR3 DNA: TGTGCCAGCAGTATGCTTCAGGGTAGCGGGCTCTCCTACGAGCAGTACTTC
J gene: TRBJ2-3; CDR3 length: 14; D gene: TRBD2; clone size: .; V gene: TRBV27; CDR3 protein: CASSLVAGWDTQYF; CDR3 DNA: TGTGCCAGCAGTTTAGTAGCGGGATGGGATACGCAGTATTTT
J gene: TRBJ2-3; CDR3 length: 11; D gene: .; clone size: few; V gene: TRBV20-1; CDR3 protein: CSATVTDTQYF; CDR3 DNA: TGCAGTGCTACCGTCACAGATACGCAGTATTTT
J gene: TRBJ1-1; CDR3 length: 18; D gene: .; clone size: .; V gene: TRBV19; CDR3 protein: CASSIGWTHDFRNTEAFF; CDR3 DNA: TGTGCCAGTAGTATAGGGTGGACACATGATTTCAGGAACACTGAAGCTTTCTTT
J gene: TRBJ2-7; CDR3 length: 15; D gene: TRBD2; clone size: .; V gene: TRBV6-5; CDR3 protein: CASSYSAGDSYEQYF; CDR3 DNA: TGTGCCAGCAGTTACTCTGCGGGGGATTCCTACGAGCAGTACTTC
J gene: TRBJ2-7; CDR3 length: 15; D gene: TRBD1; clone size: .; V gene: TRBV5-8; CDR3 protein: CASSFHQGARNEQYF; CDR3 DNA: TGTGCCAGCAGCTTTCATCAGGGGGCGCGGAACGAGCAGTACTTC
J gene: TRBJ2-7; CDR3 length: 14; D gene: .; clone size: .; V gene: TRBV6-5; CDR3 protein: CASKYRLNLYEQYF; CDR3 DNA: TGTGCCAGCAAGTATAGACTTAACCTTTACGAGCAGTACTTC
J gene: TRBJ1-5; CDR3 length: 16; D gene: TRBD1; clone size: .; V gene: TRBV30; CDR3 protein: CAWSVAGQVANQPQHF; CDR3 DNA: TGTGCCTGGAGTGTCGCGGGACAGGTGGCAAATCAGCCCCAGCATTTT
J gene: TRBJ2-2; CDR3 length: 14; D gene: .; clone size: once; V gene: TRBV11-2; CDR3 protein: CASRSTTNTGELFF; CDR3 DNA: TGTGCCAGCAGATCTACCACGAACACCGGGGAGCTGTTTTTT
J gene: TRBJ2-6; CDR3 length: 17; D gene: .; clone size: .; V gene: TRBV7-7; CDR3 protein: CASSLAPGLSGANVLTF; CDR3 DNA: TGTGCTAGCAGCTTAGCGCCAGGCCTCTCTGGGGCCAACGTCCTGACTTTC
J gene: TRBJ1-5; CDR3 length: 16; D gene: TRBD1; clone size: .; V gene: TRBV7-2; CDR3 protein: CASSSATGGAGQPQHF; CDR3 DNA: TGTGCCAGCAGCTCAGCGACAGGGGGCGCAGGTCAGCCCCAGCATTTT
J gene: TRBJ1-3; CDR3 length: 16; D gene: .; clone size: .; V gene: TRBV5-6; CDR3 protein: CASSFKGASMGNTIYF; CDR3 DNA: TGTGCCAGCAGCTTTAAGGGAGCGTCTATGGGAAACACCATATATTTT
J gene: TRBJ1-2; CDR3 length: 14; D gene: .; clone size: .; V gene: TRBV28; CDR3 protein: CASWASTANYGYTF; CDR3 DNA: TGTGCCAGTTGGGCATCGACAGCTAACTATGGCTACACCTTC
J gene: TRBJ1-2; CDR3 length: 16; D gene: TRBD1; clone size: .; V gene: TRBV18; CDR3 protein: CASSSAEPQGASGYTF; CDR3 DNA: TGTGCCAGCTCATCTGCCGAACCTCAGGGGGCCAGTGGCTACACCTTC
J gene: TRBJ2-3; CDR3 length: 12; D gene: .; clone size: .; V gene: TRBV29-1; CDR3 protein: CSGLRSTDTQYF; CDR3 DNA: TGCAGCGGTCTTAGAAGCACAGATACGCAGTATTTT
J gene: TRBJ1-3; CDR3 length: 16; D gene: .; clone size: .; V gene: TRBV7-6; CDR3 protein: CASSLGEVGSGNTIYF; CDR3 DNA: TGTGCCAGCAGCTTAGGGGAGGTTGGCTCTGGAAACACCATATATTTT
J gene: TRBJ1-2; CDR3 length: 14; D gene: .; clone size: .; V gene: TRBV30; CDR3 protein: CAWSVQGQGSGYTF; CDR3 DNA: TGTGCCTGGAGTGTACAAGGGCAGGGGAGCGGCTACACCTTC
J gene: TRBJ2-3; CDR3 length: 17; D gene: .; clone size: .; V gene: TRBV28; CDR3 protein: CASSRGQRSGSTDTQYF; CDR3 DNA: TGTGCCAGCAGTCGTGGACAGCGTAGCGGGAGCACAGATACGCAGTATTTT
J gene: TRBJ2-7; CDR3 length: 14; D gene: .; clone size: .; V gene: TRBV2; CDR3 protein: CASSSDSGSYEQYF; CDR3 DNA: TGTGCCAGCAGTTCAGACAGTGGGTCCTACGAGCAGTACTTC
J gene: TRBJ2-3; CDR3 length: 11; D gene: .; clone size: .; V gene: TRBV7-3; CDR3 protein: CASSYRVTQYF; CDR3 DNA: TGTGCCAGCAGCTATCGGGTTACGCAGTATTTT
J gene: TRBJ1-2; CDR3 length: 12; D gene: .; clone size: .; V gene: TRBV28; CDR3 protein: CASSLQLYGYTF; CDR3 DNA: TGTGCCAGCAGCCTACAGCTCTATGGCTACACCTTC
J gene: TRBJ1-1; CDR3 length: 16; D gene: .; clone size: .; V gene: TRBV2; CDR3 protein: CASTTGQRGSNTEAFF; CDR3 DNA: TGTGCCTCCACTACCGGACAAAGGGGATCGAACACTGAAGCTTTCTTT
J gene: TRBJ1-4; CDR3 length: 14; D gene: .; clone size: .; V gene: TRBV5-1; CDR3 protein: CASSPGTTNEKLFF; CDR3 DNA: TGCGCCAGCAGCCCGGGAACAACTAATGAAAAACTGTTTTTT
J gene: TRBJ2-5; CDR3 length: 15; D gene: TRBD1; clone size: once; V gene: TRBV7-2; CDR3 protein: CASSFDRGGWETQYF; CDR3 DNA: TGTGCCAGCAGCTTTGACAGGGGGGGGTGGGAGACCCAGTACTTC
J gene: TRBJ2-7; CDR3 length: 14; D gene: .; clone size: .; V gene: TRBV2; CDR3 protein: CASRMETTRYEQYF; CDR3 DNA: TGTGCCAGCAGAATGGAGACCACCCGATACGAGCAGTACTTC
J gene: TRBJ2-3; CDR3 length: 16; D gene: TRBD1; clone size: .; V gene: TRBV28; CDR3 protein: CASSSDRVEVSDTQYF; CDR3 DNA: TGTGCCAGCAGCTCCGACAGGGTGGAGGTTTCGGATACGCAGTATTTT
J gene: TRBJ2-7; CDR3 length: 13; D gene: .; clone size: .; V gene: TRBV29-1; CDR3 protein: CSVELAISYEQYF; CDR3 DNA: TGCAGCGTTGAGTTAGCCATCTCCTACGAGCAGTACTTC
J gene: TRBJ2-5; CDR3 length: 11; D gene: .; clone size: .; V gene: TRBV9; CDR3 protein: CASSVSETQYF; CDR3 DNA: TGTGCCAGCAGCGTTAGTGAGACCCAGTACTTC
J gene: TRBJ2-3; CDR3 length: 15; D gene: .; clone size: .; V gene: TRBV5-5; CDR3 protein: CASSLWGGGTDTQYF; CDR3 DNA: TGTGCCAGCAGCTTATGGGGTGGGGGGACAGATACGCAGTATTTT
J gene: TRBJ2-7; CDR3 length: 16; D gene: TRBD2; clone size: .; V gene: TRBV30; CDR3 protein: CAWSVWRTSGHYEQYF; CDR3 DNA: TGTGCCTGGAGTGTATGGCGGACTAGCGGACACTACGAGCAGTACTTC